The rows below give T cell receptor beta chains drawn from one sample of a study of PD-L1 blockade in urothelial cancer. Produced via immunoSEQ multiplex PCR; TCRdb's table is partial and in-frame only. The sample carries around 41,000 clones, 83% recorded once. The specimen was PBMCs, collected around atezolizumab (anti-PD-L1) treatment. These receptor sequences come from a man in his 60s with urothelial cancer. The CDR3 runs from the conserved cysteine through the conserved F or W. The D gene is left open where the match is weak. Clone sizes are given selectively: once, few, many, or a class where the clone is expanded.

DNA: TGTGCCAGTAGTCCCCTAGGAGCGGGGGCTTCAGATACGCAGTATTTT
CDR3: CASSPLGAGASDTQYF
size: .
J: TRBJ2-3
length: 16
V: TRBV19
D: TRBD2

DNA: TGTGCCAGCAGCTTAATAGCGGGGGGGAACACCGGGGAGCTGTTTTTT
CDR3: CASSLIAGGNTGELFF
size: .
J: TRBJ2-2
length: 16
V: TRBV7-6
D: TRBD2

DNA: TGTGCCAGCAGTCCTCCCACCGGGGTGTATCAGTTCTTC
CDR3: CASSPPTGVYQFF
size: .
J: TRBJ2-1
length: 13
V: TRBV27
D: .

DNA: TGTGCCAGTATCCTACCGGACAGGGGGCAAATGGGCAATCAGCCCCAGCATTTT
CDR3: CASILPDRGQMGNQPQHF
size: .
J: TRBJ1-5
length: 18
V: TRBV19
D: TRBD1

DNA: TGTGCCAGCAGCCAAGTAGAAGGGAGTAATGAAAAACTGTTTTTT
CDR3: CASSQVEGSNEKLFF
size: .
J: TRBJ1-4
length: 15
V: TRBV4-2
D: .

DNA: TGTGCCAGTTCTTGGGCAGTAAATGAAAAACTGTTTTTT
CDR3: CASSWAVNEKLFF
size: .
J: TRBJ1-4
length: 13
V: TRBV19
D: .

DNA: TGTGCCACTTCCCCGGGTGATAGCACAGATACGCAGTATTTT
CDR3: CATSPGDSTDTQYF
size: .
J: TRBJ2-3
length: 14
V: TRBV19
D: .

DNA: TGCGCCAGCGGGGACAGGGAAACTGGCGAGCAGTACTTC
CDR3: CASGDRETGEQYF
size: .
J: TRBJ2-7
length: 13
V: TRBV10-1
D: TRBD1

DNA: TGCGCCAGCAGCTTACGGACTAGCGGGGACCCCTACGAGCAGTACTTC
CDR3: CASSLRTSGDPYEQYF
size: .
J: TRBJ2-7
length: 16
V: TRBV5-1
D: TRBD2

DNA: TGCGCCAGCAGCTTGGGGGGCACCGGCTTACGGCCAGCTAACTATGGCTACACCTTC
CDR3: CASSLGGTGLRPANYGYTF
size: .
J: TRBJ1-2
length: 19
V: TRBV5-1
D: .

DNA: TGTGCCAGCAGTTACTCTGGGACAGGCGATAATGAAAAACTGTTTTTT
CDR3: CASSYSGTGDNEKLFF
size: .
J: TRBJ1-4
length: 16
V: TRBV6-5
D: TRBD1

DNA: TGTGCCAGCAGTTATAAGACAGGGACTTCCTACGAGCAGTACTTC
CDR3: CASSYKTGTSYEQYF
size: .
J: TRBJ2-7
length: 15
V: TRBV28
D: .

DNA: TGTGCCAGCAGCTTAGTTATGGGACAGGGGAAGGAGACCCAGTACTTC
CDR3: CASSLVMGQGKETQYF
size: .
J: TRBJ2-5
length: 16
V: TRBV7-2
D: TRBD1

DNA: TGTGCCTCACGACATGCAGGGGGAGAGACCCAGTACTTC
CDR3: CASRHAGGETQYF
size: once
J: TRBJ2-5
length: 13
V: TRBV27
D: TRBD1

DNA: TGTGCCAGCAGCTTGGCGGGACAGGTTGACAATGAGCAGTTCTTC
CDR3: CASSLAGQVDNEQFF
size: .
J: TRBJ2-1
length: 15
V: TRBV7-3
D: TRBD1

DNA: TGCGCCAGCACCCTATCCTGGGCAGGGGCCACCCCGGGAACTGAAGCTTTCTTT
CDR3: CASTLSWAGATPGTEAFF
size: .
J: TRBJ1-1
length: 18
V: TRBV5-1
D: .

DNA: TGTGCCAGCAGGCGGGGTGGCTACAATGAGCAGTTCTTC
CDR3: CASRRGGYNEQFF
size: .
J: TRBJ2-1
length: 13
V: TRBV2
D: .

DNA: TGTGCCAGCTCACCACTTCGGCTGTGGACAGTAACTCAAGAGACCCAGTACTTC
CDR3: CASSPLRLWTVTQETQYF
size: .
J: TRBJ2-5
length: 18
V: TRBV18
D: .

DNA: TGCGCCAGCAGCTCACAGAGAGGCTACACCTTC
CDR3: CASSSQRGYTF
size: .
J: TRBJ1-2
length: 11
V: TRBV5-1
D: .

DNA: TGTGCCAGCAGCGCAACGACTAGCCGGGCTGGCAAAAACATTCAGTACTTC
CDR3: CASSATTSRAGKNIQYF
size: once
J: TRBJ2-4
length: 17
V: TRBV5-4
D: TRBD2

DNA: TGCGCCAGCAGCCTTACCGGGGTGGGTGAAAAACTGTTTTTT
CDR3: CASSLTGVGEKLFF
size: once
J: TRBJ1-4
length: 14
V: TRBV4-1
D: .

DNA: TGTGCCACCGGAATAGATAGCGGGGGGAATAACGAGCAGTTCTTC
CDR3: CATGIDSGGNNEQFF
size: .
J: TRBJ2-1
length: 15
V: TRBV15
D: TRBD2

DNA: TGCGCCAGCAGCCAAGGGGAGCGAAATCAGCCCCAGCATTTT
CDR3: CASSQGERNQPQHF
size: .
J: TRBJ1-5
length: 14
V: TRBV4-1
D: .

DNA: TGTGCCAGCACCACATACGGGCAGGGAGGCAACGAGCAGTACTTC
CDR3: CASTTYGQGGNEQYF
size: .
J: TRBJ2-7
length: 15
V: TRBV11-2
D: .

DNA: TGTGCCAGCAGCGCCCAGGGCCATAGCACAGATACGCAGTATTTT
CDR3: CASSAQGHSTDTQYF
size: .
J: TRBJ2-3
length: 15
V: TRBV6-1
D: .

DNA: TGTGCCAGCAGCTTCGGGGGGAACACTGAAGCTTTCTTT
CDR3: CASSFGGNTEAFF
size: .
J: TRBJ1-1
length: 13
V: TRBV7-2
D: .

DNA: TGTGCCAGTAGTATAGGGGGACAGGGGACCGGGGAGCTGTTTTTT
CDR3: CASSIGGQGTGELFF
size: .
J: TRBJ2-2
length: 15
V: TRBV19
D: TRBD1

DNA: TGTGCCAGCAGCCTTGGGTCTAGAGCGGGGGGGCAGACCCAGTACTTC
CDR3: CASSLGSRAGGQTQYF
size: .
J: TRBJ2-5
length: 16
V: TRBV5-6
D: TRBD2

DNA: TGTGCCAGCAGTGAAACGGGACAGAACACTGAAGCTTTCTTT
CDR3: CASSETGQNTEAFF
size: .
J: TRBJ1-1
length: 14
V: TRBV6-1
D: .

DNA: TGTGCCTGGAGTGTACATCAGGGTCCCTACGAGCAGTACTTC
CDR3: CAWSVHQGPYEQYF
size: .
J: TRBJ2-7
length: 14
V: TRBV30
D: .

DNA: TGCGCCAGCAGCTTGCCTAGCGGGGGACCAACCAACTCCTACAATGAGCAGTTCTTC
CDR3: CASSLPSGGPTNSYNEQFF
size: .
J: TRBJ2-1
length: 19
V: TRBV5-1
D: TRBD2